The 12 T cell receptor beta chains below all came from one sample that was sequenced in a study of blood T cell repertoires in COVID-19. Only in-frame clones appear in the TCRdb table, and some are missing; sequencing was by immunoSEQ multiplex PCR. The sample holds 89,000 or so clones, nearly 95% seen once. The specimen was peripheral blood. The receptors shown here come from a human donor with active COVID-19. The donor label of this sample is uncertain.

This chain links TRBV7-9 with TRBJ2-3; TRBD2 is a possible D gene (6 bases). This CDR3 spans 14 amino acids. The germline V gene encodes CDR1 SEHNR and CDR2 FQNEAQ (reference sequence). Trimming removed 4 bases at V and 4 bases at J, with 12 bases between. The DNA of the CDR3 is TGTGCCAGCAGCTCATGGACTACAGCAGATACGCAGTATTTT. Its translation: CASSSWTTADTQYF.

The genes are TRBV29-1 and TRBJ1-2; D is undetermined. The CDR3 is 13 residues long. Trimming cost V 5 bases and J 8 bases, with 18 bases left between them. The germline V gene encodes CDR1 SQVTM and CDR2 ANQGSEA. CDR3 nucleotide sequence: TGCAGCGTTTTCCCCCTCGGAGGGAGCGGCTACACCTTC. Amino acid sequence: CSVFPLGGSGYTF.

The rearrangement uses TRBV7-2 and TRBJ2-7; 9 nucleotides align to TRBD1. This CDR3 contains 16 residues. The trim removed 5 bases at V and 0 bases at J, leaving 8 bases unmatched. The germline CDR1 and CDR2 sequences are SGHTA and FQGNSA. CDR3 in amino acids: CASSNTPGQGSYEQYF. The CDR3, as DNA: TGTGCCAGCAGCAACACCCCGGGACAGGGCTCCTACGAGCAGTACTTC.

The V and J genes are TRBV18 and TRBJ2-7, with D uncertain. CDR3 size: 15 residues. V was shortened by 0 bases and J by 2 bases, with 11 bases between the two germline ends. Germline CDR1 reads KGHSH; CDR2 reads LQKENI. The CDR3 loop is CASSPPSLAAYEQYF. Written as DNA, the CDR3 is TGTGCCAGCTCACCACCGTCCCTGGCAGCCTACGAGCAGTACTTC.

Of note for this clone: Other DNA variants within this sample encode the same CDR3. V gene TRBV3-1 (or the pseudogene TRBV3-2) combines with J gene TRBJ2-7, with TRBD2 matching over 16 bases. Unmatched junction bases numbered 3, after V lost 3 bases and J lost 1 base. The V gene's germline CDR1 is LGHDT and CDR2 YNNKEL (reference sequence). The CDR3 consists of 17 residues. DNA of the CDR3: TGTGCCAGCAGCCAGGGACTAGCGGGAGGGCTATCCTACGAGCAGTACTTC. This translates into CASSQGLAGGLSYEQYF.

The chain combines TRBV5-1 with TRBJ2-7; 12 nucleotides match TRBD1. J lost 5 bases, V lost 7 bases, and 10 bases had no gene match. This CDR3 is 15 amino acids long. Germline V gene sequence: CDR1 SGHRS, CDR2 YFSETQ. The CDR3 DNA reads as TGCGCCAGCGCCCCGGGGGGGACAGGGGGCCACGAGCAGTACTTC. Its protein is CASAPGGTGGHEQYF.

This chain connects TRBV19 to TRBJ2-7; TRBD1 aligns across 7 bases. Germline values: CDR1 LNHDA, CDR2 SQIVND (reference sequence). V shed 5 bases and J 3 bases; nucleotides not matched to a gene: 4. The CDR3 covers 13 residues. In nucleotides, the CDR3 is TGTGCCAGTAGTCCAGGGGGAGACTACGAGCAGTACTTC. Translated, it gives CASSPGGDYEQYF.

The gene calls are TRBV13 and TRBJ1-6, with 7 bases aligning to TRBD1. The CDR3 consists of 16 residues. In germline, CDR1 is PRHDT, CDR2 FYEKMQ (reference sequence). J gave up 6 bases and V 5 bases, and 10 bases lay outside the gene matches. The CDR3 sequence: CASSITGGQANSPLHF. CDR3 in DNA: TGTGCCAGCAGCATCACTGGCGGACAGGCTAATTCACCCCTCCACTTT.

The chain couples TRBV11-1 to TRBJ1-2; 9 bases agree with TRBD1. The V and J ends lost 5 bases and 6 bases, in that order; junction bases with no gene match: 1. Germline V gene lookup returns CDR1 SGHAT and CDR2 FQDESV (reference sequence). This CDR3 region has 12 residues. This CDR3 is CASSRTGDGYTF. CDR3 coding DNA: TGTGCCAGCAGCCGGACAGGGGATGGCTACACCTTC.

The V and J genes are TRBV10-3 and TRBJ2-7; D possibly corresponds to TRBD2 (5 bases). CDR1 ENHRY and CDR2 SYGVKD come from the germline V gene. V was clipped by 0 bases and J by 6 bases, with 9 bases between them. The CDR3 covers 13 residues. The chain's CDR3 is CAISESGGFEQYF. Here the CDR3 DNA reads TGTGCCATCAGTGAGTCAGGAGGATTCGAGCAGTACTTC.

V is TRBV4-3 and J is TRBJ1-4, with 10 bases identical to TRBD1. Germline loops: CDR1 LGHNA, CDR2 YSLEER. J gave up 7 bases and V 4 bases, and 9 bases lay outside the gene matches. The length of the CDR3 is 16 residues. The CDR3 region has the DNA TGCGCCAGCAGCCTGAGTCGGACAGGGGGAGGTGAAAAACTGTTTTTT. Translating gives CASSLSRTGGGEKLFF.

The V gene is TRBV28, the J gene TRBJ2-7; TRBD2 might be the D (5 bases). The germline gives CDR1 MDHEN, CDR2 SYDVKM. Trimming pared 8 bases from V and 0 bases from J, leaving 17 bases between. The CDR3 is made up of 15 amino acids. The CDR3 bases are TGTGCCAGCGCATCCCTAGCTCGGAGCTCCTACGAGCAGTACTTC. It is translated as CASASLARSSYEQYF.